This T cell receptor (beta chain) was found in a study of blood T cell repertoires in COVID-19. Study in general: In each case, the material was cDNA or gDNA derived from T cells, B-cell-depleted T cells, or PBMCs.

Clones were sequenced by immunoSEQ multiplex PCR, and TCRdb holds only the in-frame ones, with some missing. The sample holds some 40,000 clones, 80% to 90% seen once. Trimming took 2 bases from V and 3 from J, leaving 8 bases between them. This CDR3 contains 15 residues. Germline lookup yields CDR1 KGHSH and CDR2 LQKENI. The sequence came from a man in his 60s in a cohort sampled during active COVID-19. The chain has TRBV18 and TRBJ2-6; D perhaps matches TRBD1 (5 bases). The sample comprised peripheral blood. CDR3 sequence: CASSPAGFGANVLTF. CDR3 nucleotides: TGTGCCAGCTCACCAGCAGGGTTTGGGGCCAACGTCCTGACTTTC.